The clone carrying this T cell receptor (beta chain) was seen many times. Each CDR3 protein gets one entry after TCRdb re-called the 5' RACE reads with MiXCR. The sample shows 40,000 to 50,000 distinct CDR3 sequences, roughly 7.1% of them seen only once. The sample originates from a study of T cells after yellow fever vaccination. Sequencing used CD8+ T cells not binding an NS4B(214-222) dextramer, sorted from PBMCs, obtained 45 days after the yellow fever booster vaccination. This TCR was recovered from a man aged 30-40 years who received the YFV17D yellow fever vaccine.

The CDR3 DNA reads as TGCAGTGCTAGAGATCGGGGTACTGGGACCTACGAGCAGTACTTC. Translated, it gives CSARDRGTGTYEQYF. V usage is TRBV20-1 and J usage is TRBJ2-7; D is possibly TRBD2 (5 bases). V lost 0 bases to trimming and J lost 2 bases, with 14 bases between them. CDR3 size: 15 residues. CDR1 is DFQATT and CDR2 is SNEGSKA in the germline V gene (reference sequence).